The entry that follows covers one T cell receptor (beta chain) sequence. The antigen is unknown. CDR1 is SGHVS, CDR2 FNYEAQ, per germline. V was cut by 5 bases and J by 2 bases, with 19 bases left in between. The CDR3 runs to 17 residues. MiXCR was run by TCRdb on the RACE reads, yielding one entry per CDR3 protein. The repertoire includes tens of thousands of distinct CDR3 sequences, 9.4% of them detected once, and roughly 7.1% sits in the top ten. These data originate in a study of human T cells and chemical hapten exposure. At the level of the study: Skin on the upper inner arm, approximately 2 cm by approximately 2 cm in size, was sensitized with 2% DPC. While the approximately 23-week study was under way, patients received diphenylcyclopropenone on the scalp every week.

Time point reported: patch test 2, 6 weeks after DPC sensitization. As for treatment: therapeutic diphenylcyclopropenone sensitization with weekly scalp DPC. Notes on the study in general: Counts of TCRs above 1 in 1000 frequency stayed unchanged with DPC sensitization. Expanded TCRs produced significantly more large CDR3 similarity clusters than controls did.

The specimen comprised whole blood, sampled in connection with sensitization to the hapten diphenylcyclopropenone (DPC). The chain is built from TRBV7-6 and TRBJ2-1; D is unclear. The sequence came from a man aged 25 to 45 with alopecia areata. Some clones in this sample may be carry-over from other donors' samples. DNA for the CDR3: TGTGCCAGCAGCACCCTTCAAGGGAAGAGAACCTACAATGAGCAGTTCTTC. Protein: CASSTLQGKRTYNEQFF. The entire variable domain, with the rest obtained from reference TRBV7-6 and TRBJ2-1, is as follows: GAGVSQSPRYKVTKRGQDVALRCDPISGHVSLYWYRQALGQGPEFLTYFNYEAQQDKSGLPNDRFSAERPEGSISTLTIQRTEQRDSAMYRCASSTLQGKRTYNEQFFGPGTRLTVL.